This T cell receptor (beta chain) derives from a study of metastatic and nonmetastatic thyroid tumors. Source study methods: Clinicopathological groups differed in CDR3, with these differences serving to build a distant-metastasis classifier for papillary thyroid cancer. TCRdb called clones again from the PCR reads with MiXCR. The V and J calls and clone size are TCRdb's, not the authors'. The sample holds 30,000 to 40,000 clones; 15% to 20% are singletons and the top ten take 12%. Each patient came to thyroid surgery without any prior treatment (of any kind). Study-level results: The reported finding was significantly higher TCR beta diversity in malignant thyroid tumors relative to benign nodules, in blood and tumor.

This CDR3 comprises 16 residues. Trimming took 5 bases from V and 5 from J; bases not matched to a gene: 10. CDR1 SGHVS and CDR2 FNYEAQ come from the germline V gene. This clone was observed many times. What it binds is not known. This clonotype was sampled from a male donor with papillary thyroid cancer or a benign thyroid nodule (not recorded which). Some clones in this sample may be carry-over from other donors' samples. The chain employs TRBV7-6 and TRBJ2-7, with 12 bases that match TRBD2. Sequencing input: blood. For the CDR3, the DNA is TGTGCCAGCAGCCCGACTAGCGGGAGTCTGGGGAACGAGCAGTACTTC. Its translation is CASSPTSGSLGNEQYF.